Shown below are 27 T cell receptor beta chains from a single sample sequenced in a study of identical twins. In TCRdb, the 5' RACE reads were re-called with MiXCR into one record per CDR3 protein. Seen here are approximately 680,000 distinct CDR3 sequences, less than 9% observed once, and the top ten hold roughly 1.6%. These data were likewise used in another study, on yellow fever vaccine responses in identical twins.

The sample consisted of PBMCs. Receptors were obtained from a woman aged 18 to 35 in good health.

The chain links TRBV6-1 to TRBJ1-2; 9 bases are shared with TRBD1. Germline CDR1 reads MNHNS; CDR2 reads SASEGT. Losses at the gene ends were 5 bases for V and 2 bases for J; bases not matched to a gene: 9. CDR3 size: 16 residues. CDR3 amino acids: CASSPGTGYRNYGYTF. Written as DNA, the CDR3 is TGTGCCAGCAGTCCCGGGACAGGGTACCGGAACTATGGCTACACCTTC.

This clonotype was counted a few times. This chain uses TRBV7-2 with TRBJ2-1; 7 bases are shared with TRBD2. The CDR3 covers 15 residues. The junction had 4 bases not matched to a gene; V was cut back by 5 bases and J by 0 bases. Per the germline V gene, CDR1 is SGHTA and CDR2 is FQGNSA. CDR3 bases: TGTGCCAGCAGCCGCAGCGGGGCCTCCTACAATGAGCAGTTCTTC. Its protein product is CASSRSGASYNEQFF.

This clonotype was counted a few times. J is TRBJ2-7 and V is TRBV6-2 or TRBV6-3; D assignment may be TRBD1 or TRBD2 (5 bases each). The CDR3 has 15 amino acids. Per the germline V gene, CDR1 is MNHEY and CDR2 is SVGEGT. Between the trimmed V and J ends, which lost 0 bases and 4 bases, there was a span of 13 bases. CDR3 sequence (DNA): TGTGCCAGCAGTTACTCGAGTCCAGGGACGTACGAGCAGTACTTC. Amino acids: CASSYSSPGTYEQYF.

In this sample, this clonotype turned up a few times. V usage is TRBV4-1 and J usage is TRBJ1-1; 9 nucleotides line up with TRBD1. J lost 7 bases, V lost 0 bases, and 9 bases had no gene match. CDR3 length: 16 amino acids. CDR1 is MGHRA, CDR2 YSYEKL, per germline. DNA for the CDR3: TGCGCCAGCAGCCAAGAACTGGACAGGGGAGAGTTTGAAGCTTTCTTT. This translates into CASSQELDRGEFEAFF.

This clonotype was detected many times. The CDR3 spells CASSPLPPLDQYF. Written as DNA, the CDR3 is TGTGCCAGCAGCCCACTCCCCCCCCTTGACCAGTACTTC. The chain carries TRBV12-3 or TRBV12-4 and TRBJ2-5; D gene unclear. Between the trimmed V and J ends, which lost 6 bases and 10 bases, there was a span of 18 bases. This CDR3 contains 13 residues.

This clonotype was detected a few times. The chain has TRBV4-1 and TRBJ2-5; D is possibly TRBD1 (5 bases). The V end lost 4 bases, the J end lost 1 base, and 22 bases lay between the germline ends. Germline V gives CDR1 MGHRA, CDR2 YSYEKL. The CDR3 length is 18 residues. The CDR3 loop reads CASSLPESGGRGQETQYF. DNA of the CDR3: TGCGCCAGCAGCCTTCCTGAGTCCGGCGGAAGGGGCCAAGAGACCCAGTACTTC.

V is TRBV7-9 and J is TRBJ2-1, with D perhaps given as TRBD1 or TRBD2 (5 bases each). Trimming removed 3 bases from V and 6 bases from J, with 15 bases in between. The CDR3 is 15 residues long. Germline CDR1 is SEHNR and CDR2 is FQNEAQ (reference sequence). The DNA of the CDR3 is TGTGCCAGCAGCTTTAGTGGAGAGAGGGGCAATGAGCAGTTCTTC. Its translation: CASSFSGERGNEQFF.

The V gene is TRBV3-1, the J gene TRBJ2-1; 7 bases align to TRBD2. This CDR3 spans 16 amino acids. V trimming: 4 bases; J trimming: 3 bases; junction bases outside the gene matches: 9. CDR1 is LGHDT, CDR2 YNNKEL, per germline (reference sequence). The CDR3 nucleotides read TGTGCCAGCAGCCCAAGATTGGGGGGGGGCTACAATGAGCAGTTCTTC. It is translated as CASSPRLGGGYNEQFF.

This clonotype was seen repeatedly, ten times or more. V is TRBV20-1 and J is TRBJ1-1; D not resolved. V lost 2 bases and J 4 bases, leaving 11 bases between the germline ends. Germline V gene lookup returns CDR1 DFQATT and CDR2 SNEGSKA (reference sequence). This CDR3 is built from 13 residues. DNA for the CDR3: TGCAGTGCTAGATACGGGGTGGGCACTGAAGCTTTCTTT. This translates into CSARYGVGTEAFF.

The table lists this clonotype with many counts. V usage is TRBV28 and J usage is TRBJ2-5; no reliable D call. V lost 8 bases to trimming and J lost 5 bases, with 3 bases between them. The germline V gene has CDR1 MDHEN and CDR2 SYDVKM. The CDR3 is made up of 9 amino acids. The CDR3 loop reads CASGETQYF. DNA of the CDR3: TGTGCCAGCGGGGAGACCCAGTACTTC.

This clonotype came up many times. The chain has TRBV11-2 and TRBJ2-1; 10 bases align to TRBD2. V shed 5 bases and J 2 bases; nucleotides not matched to a gene: 15. Germline assignment: CDR1 SGHAT and CDR2 FQNNGV. CDR3 length: 19 residues. CDR3 protein: CASSTPPRRLAGAYNEQFF. The CDR3 bases are TGTGCCAGCAGCACCCCCCCCCGCCGGCTAGCGGGAGCCTACAATGAGCAGTTCTTC.

J is TRBJ1-3 and V is TRBV7-2; D is ambiguous. The CDR3 has 17 residues. V dropped 3 bases and J dropped 3 bases, with 18 bases sitting between them. Germline CDR1 is SGHTA and CDR2 is FQGNSA. The CDR3, as DNA: TGTGCCAGCAGCTTTGTAATTTCGGGTTCGGGTGGAAACACCATATATTTT. Protein product: CASSFVISGSGGNTIYF.

As regards this clonotype: Possible read error: a much larger clone is one base away. This chain links TRBV3-1 with TRBJ2-7; 13 bases are a match to TRBD2. Germline V gives CDR1 LGHDT, CDR2 YNNKEL (reference sequence). CDR3 length: 15 amino acids. The CDR3 sequence is CACSPAGTSGTEQYF. In nucleotides, the CDR3 is TGTGCCTGCAGCCCTGCCGGGACTAGCGGGACCGAGCAGTACTTC.

This clonotype turned up a few times. This chain joins TRBV3-1 and TRBJ2-1; TRBD2 is a possible D gene (5 bases). Germline CDR1 LGHDT, CDR2 YNNKEL (reference sequence). The CDR3 is 17 amino acids. The V and J ends lost 0 bases and 2 bases respectively, with 14 bases between them. The DNA of the CDR3 is TGTGCCAGCAGCCAAGATTGGCGAGCGGCAGCCTACAATGAGCAGTTCTTC. It specifies CASSQDWRAAAYNEQFF.

This clonotype was counted between two and nine times. This chain links TRBV4-1 with TRBJ2-1, with D tentatively TRBD2 (6 bases). V was shortened by 4 bases and J by 3 bases, with 16 bases between the two germline ends. Germline loops: CDR1 MGHRA, CDR2 YSYEKL. CDR3 length: 16 residues. CDR3 amino acids: CASSRMISGNYNEQFF. DNA for the CDR3: TGCGCCAGCAGCCGGATGATTAGCGGAAACTACAATGAGCAGTTCTTC.

V usage is TRBV13 and J usage is TRBJ2-5; a possible D gene is TRBD1 (7 bases). The CDR3 runs to 14 residues. The V gene's germline CDR1 is PRHDT and CDR2 FYEKMQ (reference sequence). Trimming left V 5 bases short and J 6 bases short, with 16 bases between. The CDR3 protein is CASSTAGQRQTQYF. The CDR3 DNA follows: TGTGCCAGCAGCACTGCGGGACAGCGGCAGACCCAGTACTTC.

This clonotype was counted ten times or more. V is TRBV15 and J is TRBJ1-5; 9 nucleotides match TRBD1. The trim removed 0 bases at V and 5 bases at J, leaving 2 bases unmatched. Per germline, CDR1 LNHNV and CDR2 YYDKDF (reference sequence). The CDR3 loop spans 15 amino acids. CDR3 DNA: TGTGCCACCAGCAGAGAGACAGGGGGATATCAGCCCCAGCATTTT. This gives the protein CATSRETGGYQPQHF.

Note on this clonotype: A much larger clone sits a single nucleotide away, making a read error possible. The chain recombines TRBV14 with TRBJ2-1; 7 nucleotides line up with TRBD1. The last part of the DNA fits TRBJ2-7 better; the J call may be wrong. Germline CDR1 is SGHDN and CDR2 is FVKESK. The CDR3 totals 15 residues. CDR3: CASSKTGKGDNEQYF. The DNA of the CDR3 is TGTGCCAGCAGCAAGACAGGGAAGGGGGACAATGAGCAGTACTTC.

In its sample, this clonotype was seen a few times. This chain connects TRBV4-1 to TRBJ2-3; 11 nucleotides line up with TRBD2. After removal of 3 bases from V and 1 base from J, the junction contained 9 bases not matched to a gene. Germline lookup yields CDR1 MGHRA and CDR2 YSYEKL. The CDR3 runs to 18 residues. CDR3 region: CASSQLAGGPGGTDTQYF. In nucleotides, the CDR3 is TGCGCCAGCAGCCAGCTAGCGGGAGGCCCTGGGGGCACAGATACGCAGTATTTT.

This clonotype has just a few counts. This chain connects TRBV28 to TRBJ1-2, with 7 bases that match TRBD1. CDR1 and CDR2 from the germline V gene are MDHEN and SYDVKM. The CDR3 is 17 amino acids. V was pared by 1 base and J by 0 bases, with 8 bases of the junction left unmatched. CDR3 sequence: CASSLSGPTGPNYGYTF. The DNA of the CDR3 is TGTGCCAGCAGTTTATCTGGCCCGACAGGGCCTAACTATGGCTACACCTTC.

Here the CDR3 reads CSAREIGGRAITGELFF. The CDR3 DNA reads as TGCAGTGCTAGAGAGATCGGCGGGAGGGCCATCACCGGGGAGCTGTTTTTT. The rearrangement uses TRBV20-1 and TRBJ2-2, with 9 bases aligning to TRBD2. There are 17 residues in the CDR3. The junction had 9 bases not matched to a gene; V was cut back by 0 bases and J by 4 bases. Germline CDR1 reads DFQATT; CDR2 reads SNEGSKA (reference sequence).

The chain employs TRBV10-3 and TRBJ2-2, with 11 nucleotides matching TRBD1. The CDR3 runs to 16 residues. Germline V gene sequence: CDR1 ENHRY, CDR2 SYGVKD. With V trimmed by 6 bases and J by 4 bases, 7 bases remained unmatched. This CDR3 is CAIRGQGAFVTGELFF. CDR3 bases: TGTGCCATCAGAGGACAGGGGGCCTTTGTCACCGGGGAGCTGTTTTTT.

The chain links TRBV27 to TRBJ2-7, with D possibly being TRBD2 (7 bases). The CDR3 has 15 amino acids. Trimming left V 6 bases short and J 3 bases short, with 18 bases between. Germline lookup yields CDR1 MNHEY and CDR2 SMNVEV (reference sequence). The CDR3 region is CASRITGSGDYEQYF. CDR3 DNA sequence: TGTGCCAGCAGAATAACAGGGAGCGGGGACTACGAGCAGTACTTC.

This clonotype occurred many times. The V and J genes are TRBV7-8 and TRBJ1-5; the D gene is possibly TRBD1 (5 bases). The CDR3 has 15 amino acids. Per the germline V gene, CDR1 is SGHVS and CDR2 is FQNEAQ. V lost 5 bases, J lost 0 bases, and 11 bases lay in between. Here the CDR3 reads CASSPGHYSNQPQHF. Written as DNA, the CDR3 is TGTGCCAGCAGCCCCGGACATTATAGCAATCAGCCCCAGCATTTT.

This clonotype was counted ten times or more. This chain links TRBV2 with TRBJ1-5, with a possible D match to TRBD1 (6 bases). The CDR3 is 14 amino acids. Looked up from germline, CDR1 is SNHLY and CDR2 is FYNNEI. The V and J ends lost 7 bases and 1 base respectively, with 11 bases between them. The CDR3 DNA is TGTGCCAGCAATCCAGGGGAGAGCAATCAGCCCCAGCATTTT. It is translated as CASNPGESNQPQHF.

This chain joins TRBV10-2 and TRBJ2-3; possible D gene TRBD2, 6 bases. The CDR3 has 19 amino acids. Germline lookup yields CDR1 WSHSY and CDR2 SAAADI. Trimming took 10 bases from V and 0 from J, leaving 29 bases between them. The CDR3 loop reads CAIAGPTWGDYSSTDTQYF. The CDR3, as DNA: TGCGCCATCGCGGGCCCTACATGGGGGGATTATTCTAGCACAGATACGCAGTATTTT.

This sequence joins TRBV2 and TRBJ2-3; D is unresolved. The germline CDR1 and CDR2 sequences are SNHLY and FYNNEI. Trimming removed 6 bases from V and 3 bases from J, with 16 bases in between. There are 15 residues in the CDR3. The CDR3 sequence is CASRFGPSVTDTQYF. CDR3 coding DNA: TGTGCCAGCAGATTTGGTCCTTCGGTTACAGATACGCAGTATTTT.